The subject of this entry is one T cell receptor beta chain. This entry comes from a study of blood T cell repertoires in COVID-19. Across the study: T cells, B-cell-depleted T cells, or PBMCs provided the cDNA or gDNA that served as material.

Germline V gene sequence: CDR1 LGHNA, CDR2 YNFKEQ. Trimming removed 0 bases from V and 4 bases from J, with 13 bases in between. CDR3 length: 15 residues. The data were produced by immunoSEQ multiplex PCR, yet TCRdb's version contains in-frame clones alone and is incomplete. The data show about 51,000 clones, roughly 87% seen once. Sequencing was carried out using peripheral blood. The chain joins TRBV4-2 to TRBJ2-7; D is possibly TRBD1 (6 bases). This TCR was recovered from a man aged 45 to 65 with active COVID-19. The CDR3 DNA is TGTGCCAGCAGCCAAGACACAGGGAGTTGGTACGAGCAGTACTTC. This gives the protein CASSQDTGSWYEQYF.